Below are 20 T cell receptor beta chains sequenced from a single sample in a study of T-cell memory formation after mild COVID-19. Via MiXCR, TCRdb re-called the 5' RACE reads, giving one row per CDR3 protein. Of about 320,000 distinct CDR3 sequences in the sample, roughly an eighth were seen once. Source material: PBMCs or a T cell subset sorted from them (not recorded which). The receptors derive from a man between 18 and 35 years old who had mild COVID-19 (a few samples of this study predate the infection). Cell type and time point are not known.

The chain combines TRBV12-3 or TRBV12-4 with TRBJ2-1; D possibly corresponds to TRBD2 (5 bases). The CDR3 has 14 residues. V shed 6 bases and J shed 7 bases, with 16 bases lying between them. The DNA of the CDR3 is TGTGCCAGCAGCCTGACCGGGGAGAGGAATGAGCAGTTCTTC. Translating it yields CASSLTGERNEQFF.

The V and J genes are TRBV10-3 and TRBJ1-1; 12 nucleotides line up with TRBD1. Germline V gene data show CDR1 as ENHRY and CDR2 as SYGVKD. The length of the CDR3 is 17 residues. Losses at the gene ends were 6 bases for V and 0 bases for J; bases not matched to a gene: 8. The CDR3 DNA is TGTGCCATCAGGACCGGGACAGGGGGCTCCATGAACACTGAAGCTTTCTTT. The encoded protein is CAIRTGTGGSMNTEAFF.

The gene calls are TRBV20-1 and TRBJ2-3; possibly TRBD2 for D (6 bases). Germline V gene sequence: CDR1 DFQATT, CDR2 SNEGSKA (reference sequence). The CDR3 consists of 17 residues. V was clipped by 4 bases and J by 4 bases, with 24 bases between them. CDR3 coding DNA: TGCAGTGCTATACTCCTACTAGGCGGGGTCAGGGCAGATACGCAGTATTTT. This gives the protein CSAILLLGGVRADTQYF.

This chain joins TRBV7-9 and TRBJ1-1, with D unclear. Trimming left V 5 bases short and J 11 bases short, with 12 bases between. The CDR3 covers 11 residues. CDR1 is SEHNR, CDR2 FQNEAQ, per germline (reference sequence). In nucleotides, the CDR3 is TGTGCCAGCAGCCCTCTAGTGGGCGCTTTCTTT. It codes for CASSPLVGAFF.

The table lists this clonotype with a few counts. The chain is built from TRBV7-3 and TRBJ2-2, with 11 bases matching TRBD1. In germline, CDR1 is SGHTA, CDR2 FQGTGA. The CDR3 consists of 14 residues. V lost 5 bases and J lost 7; bases outside the gene matches: 3. The CDR3 DNA sequence: TGTGCCAGCAGCGGACAGGGGGCGGACGGGGAGCTGTTTTTT. It yields the protein CASSGQGADGELFF.

Only a few counts were recorded for this clonotype. The chain combines TRBV5-1 with TRBJ2-7, with 7 nucleotides matching TRBD1. The CDR3 covers 13 residues. CDR1 is SGHRS and CDR2 is YFSETQ in the germline V gene. The V gene end was trimmed by 4 bases and the J gene end by 3 bases; junction bases not matched to a gene: 4. The DNA for the CDR3 is TGCGCCAGCAGCCCCCAGGGGGACTACGAGCAGTACGTC. Protein sequence: CASSPQGDYEQYV.

The rearrangement uses TRBV20-1 and TRBJ2-1; TRBD1 agrees at 7 bases. With V trimmed by 5 bases and J by 3 bases, 7 bases remained unmatched. The CDR3 runs to 14 residues. In germline, CDR1 is DFQATT, CDR2 SNEGSKA (reference sequence). The CDR3 sequence: CSAARQGNYNEQFF. The CDR3 DNA reads as TGCAGTGCTGCGCGACAGGGAAACTACAATGAGCAGTTCTTC.

The CDR3 DNA reads as TGTGCCAGCAGCTTCTGGCCCGGCCACGAGCAGTACGTC. This translates into CASSFWPGHEQYV. The genes are TRBV7-2 and TRBJ2-7; D not resolved. This CDR3 is built from 13 residues. V gave up 3 bases and J gave up 5 bases, with 11 bases separating them. CDR1 is SGHTA and CDR2 is FQGNSA in the germline V gene.

This clonotype has a count of ten or more. The J gene is TRBJ2-3, the V gene TRBV4-3; the D gene could be TRBD1 or TRBD2 (5 bases each). The length of the CDR3 is 15 residues. In germline, CDR1 is LGHNA, CDR2 YSLEER. Trimming stripped 3 bases from V and 4 bases from J, with 14 bases between. CDR3 in amino acids: CASSQRGRGADTQYF. In DNA, the CDR3 is TGCGCCAGCAGCCAGAGGGGTAGAGGGGCAGATACGCAGTATTTT.

V and J are TRBV12-3 or TRBV12-4 and TRBJ2-5; D unclear. V lost 9 bases to trimming and J lost 5 bases, with 16 bases between them. The CDR3 has 13 amino acids. CDR3 in DNA: TGTGCCAGTAGCTGGGTACCCAGGGAGACCCAGTACTTC. Its protein product is CASSWVPRETQYF.

This chain uses TRBV7-2 with TRBJ1-1; D gene uncertain. The CDR3 has 12 amino acids. V was cut by 1 base and J by 7 bases, with 7 bases left in between. Per germline, CDR1 SGHTA and CDR2 FQGNSA. The CDR3 sequence is CASSLDHLEAFF. The DNA of the CDR3 is TGTGCCAGCAGCTTAGACCACCTTGAAGCTTTCTTT.

The rearrangement joins TRBV5-4 to TRBJ2-6; D call uncertain. Germline CDR1 and CDR2: SGHNT and YYREEE (reference sequence). Trimming removed 5 bases at V and 2 bases at J, with 8 bases between. There are 14 residues in the CDR3. CDR3 coding DNA: TGTGCCAGCAGATATGGACCTGGGGCCAACGTCCTGACTTTC. Translated: CASRYGPGANVLTF.

The rearrangement links TRBV5-1 to TRBJ1-1; D is undetermined. The germline CDR1 and CDR2 sequences are SGHRS and YFSETQ. The length of the CDR3 is 16 residues. The V end was cut by 0 bases, the J end by 0 bases, with 12 bases between. This CDR3 reads CASSLVARALNTEAFF. The CDR3 DNA is TGCGCCAGCAGCTTGGTGGCTCGGGCTCTGAACACTGAAGCTTTCTTT.

V usage is TRBV5-1 and J usage is TRBJ1-2; maybe TRBD1 (5 bases). V lost 1 base and J lost 8, with 15 bases in between. Germline V CDR1 and CDR2: SGHRS, YFSETQ. The CDR3 is 14 amino acids. The CDR3 loop is CASSLTGTPGGYTF. CDR3 coding DNA: TGCGCCAGCAGCTTGACCGGGACTCCCGGCGGCTACACCTTC.

This clonotype appeared many times. The chain couples TRBV12-3 or TRBV12-4 to TRBJ1-5; D might be TRBD1 (5 bases). Between the trimmed V and J ends, which lost 6 bases and 0 bases, there was a span of 18 bases. CDR3 length equals 17 residues. As DNA, the CDR3 is TGTGCCAGCAGCTCCCGGGACGGCTATTATAGCAATCAGCCCCAGCATTTT. Translation gives CASSSRDGYYSNQPQHF.

The chain employs TRBV6-5 and TRBJ1-5; D might be TRBD1 (5 bases). Trimming removed 6 bases from V and 0 bases from J, with 12 bases in between. Germline assignment: CDR1 MNHEY and CDR2 SVGAGI. The CDR3 covers 15 residues. The CDR3 sequence is CASSLRALSNQPQHF. The CDR3 DNA is TGTGCCAGCAGCCTCAGGGCCCTTAGCAATCAGCCCCAGCATTTT.

This clonotype was seen a handful of times. The chain links TRBV29-1 to TRBJ1-5, with D uncertain. V was cut by 1 base and J by 2 bases, with 6 bases left in between. Germline loops: CDR1 SQVTM, CDR2 ANQGSEA. The CDR3 is 13 residues long. The DNA for the CDR3 is TGCAGCGTTGAAGTGGGCGGCAATCAGCCCCAGCATTTT. It specifies CSVEVGGNQPQHF.

The chain has TRBV4-3 and TRBJ2-7; the D gene is possibly TRBD1 (7 bases). CDR1 and CDR2 from the germline V gene are LGHNA and YSLEER. Trimming removed 3 bases from V and 4 bases from J, with 13 bases in between. The CDR3 totals 14 residues. CDR3 sequence (DNA): TGCGCCAGCAGCCAGGGGGGACAGTTATACGAGCAGTACTTC. This encodes CASSQGGQLYEQYF.

The rearrangement joins TRBV19 to TRBJ1-1, with D perhaps matching TRBD1 (5 bases). The CDR3 contains 13 residues. The germline CDR1 and CDR2 sequences are LNHDA and SQIVND (reference sequence). V lost 0 bases and J lost 11, with 13 bases in between. Here the CDR3 DNA reads TGTGCCAGTAGTATAGAAACAGGATCTGCCGCTTTCTTT. Encoded protein: CASSIETGSAAFF.

This clonotype was picked up a small number of times. This chain joins TRBV5-4 and TRBJ2-1; 11 nucleotides align to TRBD1. Germline loops: CDR1 SGHNT, CDR2 YYREEE (reference sequence). There are 15 residues in the CDR3. The J segment lost 8 bases and the V segment lost 4 bases, leaving 8 bases of the junction unmatched. The CDR3 DNA follows: TGTGCCAGCAGCCCCGGGGACAGGGGGTTGGATGAGCAGTTCTTC. It codes for CASSPGDRGLDEQFF.